The source of this T cell receptor (beta chain) is a study of cytomegalovirus exposure and HLA in healthy donors. Findings and caveats of the study: In vitro testing confirmed a few CMV-associated chains as specific for CMV antigens.

On this clone: The antigen is undetermined.

The V gene's germline CDR1 is KGHSH and CDR2 LQKENI. Trimming pared 3 bases from V and 6 bases from J, leaving 21 bases between. This CDR3 contains 16 residues. Donors sampled were nominally healthy, though unrecorded immune exposures were likely. The PCR ran on 60 Vbeta and 13 Jbeta primers. Libraries were prepared by immunoSEQ multiplex PCR; TCRdb keeps only in-frame clonotypes and omits some of them. The sample consists of over 150,000 clones, roughly 80% of them appearing once. V and J are TRBV18 and TRBJ2-7; maybe TRBD2 (6 bases). Sequencing was done on a sample of PBMCs. The clonotype was recovered from a girl aged 10 to 17 in good health and CMV-seropositive. The CDR3 coding sequence is TGTGCCAGCTCACCGATGGCTATAGCGGCCGGGGGCGAGCAGTACTTC. Its translation: CASSPMAIAAGGEQYF. Variable domain in full (rest from reference TRBV18 and TRBJ2-7): NAGVMQNPRHLVRRRGQEARLRCSPMKGHSHVYWYRQLPEEGLKFMVYLQKENIIDESGMPKERFSAEFPKEGPSILRIQQVVRGDSAAYFCASSPMAIAAGGEQYFGPGTRLTVT.